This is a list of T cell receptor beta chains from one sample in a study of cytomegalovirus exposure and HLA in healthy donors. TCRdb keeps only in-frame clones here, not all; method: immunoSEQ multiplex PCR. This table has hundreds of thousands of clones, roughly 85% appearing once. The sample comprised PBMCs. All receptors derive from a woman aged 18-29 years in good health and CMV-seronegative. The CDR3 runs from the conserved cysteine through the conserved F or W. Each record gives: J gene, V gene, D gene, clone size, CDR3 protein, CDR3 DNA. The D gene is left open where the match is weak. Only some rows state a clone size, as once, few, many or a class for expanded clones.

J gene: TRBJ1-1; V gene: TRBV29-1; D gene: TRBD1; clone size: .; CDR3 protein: CSVETGENTEAFF; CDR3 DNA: TGCAGCGTTGAAACAGGGGAGAACACTGAAGCTTTCTTT
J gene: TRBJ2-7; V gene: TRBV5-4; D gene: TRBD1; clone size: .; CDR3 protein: CASSSVTGSYEQYF; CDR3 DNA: TGTGCCAGCAGCTCCGTGACAGGGTCCTACGAGCAGTACTTC
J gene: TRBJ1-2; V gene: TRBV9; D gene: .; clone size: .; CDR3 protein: CASSVADADYGYTF; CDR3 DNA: TGTGCCAGCAGCGTAGCAGACGCGGACTATGGCTACACCTTC
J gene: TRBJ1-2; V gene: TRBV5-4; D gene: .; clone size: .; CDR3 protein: CASSLRGGALGYTF; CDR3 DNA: TGTGCCAGCAGCCTACGAGGGGGGGCGCTTGGCTACACCTTC
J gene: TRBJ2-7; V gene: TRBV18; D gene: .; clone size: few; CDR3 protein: CASSPPSVYEQYF; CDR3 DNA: TGTGCCAGCTCACCACCGAGTGTCTACGAGCAGTACTTC
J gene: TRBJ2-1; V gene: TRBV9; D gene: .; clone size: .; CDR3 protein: CASSAQLISGRNEQFF; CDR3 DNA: TGTGCCAGCAGCGCTCAACTTATATCAGGGCGGAATGAGCAGTTCTTC
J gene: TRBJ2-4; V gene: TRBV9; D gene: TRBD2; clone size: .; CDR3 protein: CASSDLAENIQYF; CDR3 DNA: TGTGCCAGCAGCGACCTAGCGGAAAACATTCAGTACTTC
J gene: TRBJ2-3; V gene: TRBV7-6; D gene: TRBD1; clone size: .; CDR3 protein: CASSLGTGLDTQYF; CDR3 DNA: TGTGCCAGCAGCCTCGGGACAGGGCTAGATACGCAGTATTTT
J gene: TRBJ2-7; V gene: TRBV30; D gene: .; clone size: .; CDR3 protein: CAWSVAGYEQYF; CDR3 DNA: TGTGCCTGGAGTGTGGCAGGATACGAGCAGTACTTC
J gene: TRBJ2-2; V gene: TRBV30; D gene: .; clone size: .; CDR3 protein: CAWTRGWASENTGELFF; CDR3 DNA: TGTGCCTGGACCCGAGGTTGGGCTAGCGAGAACACCGGGGAGCTGTTTTTT
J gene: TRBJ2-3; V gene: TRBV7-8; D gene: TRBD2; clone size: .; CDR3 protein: CASSLYVGAGDGRDTQYF; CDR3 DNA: TGTGCCAGCAGCTTGTATGTAGGTGCGGGAGATGGTAGAGATACGCAGTATTTT
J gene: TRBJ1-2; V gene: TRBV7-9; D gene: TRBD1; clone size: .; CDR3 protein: CASSSRTGVNYGYTF; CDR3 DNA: TGTGCCAGCAGCTCACGGACAGGCGTAAACTATGGCTACACCTTC
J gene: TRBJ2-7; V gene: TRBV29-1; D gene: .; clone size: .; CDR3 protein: CSVIWGPEQYF; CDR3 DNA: TGCAGCGTAATTTGGGGCCCCGAGCAGTACTTC
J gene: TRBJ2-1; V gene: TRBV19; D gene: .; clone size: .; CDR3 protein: CASSNGQTTYNEQFF; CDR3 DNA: TGTGCCAGTAGCAATGGACAGACGACCTACAATGAGCAGTTCTTC
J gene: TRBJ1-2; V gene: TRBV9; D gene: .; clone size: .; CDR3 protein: CASSVGSRGEGYTF; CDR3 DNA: TGTGCCAGCAGCGTAGGTTCCAGGGGAGAAGGCTACACCTTC
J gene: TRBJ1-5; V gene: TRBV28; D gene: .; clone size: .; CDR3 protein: CASRPLQGSNQPQHF; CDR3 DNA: TGTGCCAGCAGACCCCTACAGGGAAGCAATCAGCCCCAGCATTTT
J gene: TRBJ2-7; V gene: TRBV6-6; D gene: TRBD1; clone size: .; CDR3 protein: CASSGQGAKIYEQYF; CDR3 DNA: TGTGCCAGCAGTGGACAGGGGGCGAAGATATACGAGCAGTACTTC
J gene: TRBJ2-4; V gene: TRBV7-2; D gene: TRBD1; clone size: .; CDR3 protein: CASSSDRVRQYF; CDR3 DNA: TGTGCCAGCAGCTCGGACAGGGTACGACAGTACTTC
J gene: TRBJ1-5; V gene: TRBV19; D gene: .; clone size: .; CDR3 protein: CASSVQSNQPQHF; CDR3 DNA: TGTGCCAGTAGTGTACAGAGCAATCAGCCCCAGCATTTT
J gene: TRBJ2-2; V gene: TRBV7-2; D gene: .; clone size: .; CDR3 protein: CASSPPRRVTGELFF; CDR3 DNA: TGTGCCAGCAGCCCTCCCAGGAGGGTCACCGGGGAGCTGTTTTTT
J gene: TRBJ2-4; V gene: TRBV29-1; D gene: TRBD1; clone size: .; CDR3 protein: CSVGGTGDSSKNIQYF; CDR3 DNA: TGCAGCGTTGGGGGAACAGGGGATTCTTCCAAAAACATTCAGTACTTC
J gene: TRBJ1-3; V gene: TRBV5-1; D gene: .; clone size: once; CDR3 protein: CASSQQVSGNTIYF; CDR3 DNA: TGCGCCAGCAGCCAACAGGTCTCTGGAAACACCATATATTTT
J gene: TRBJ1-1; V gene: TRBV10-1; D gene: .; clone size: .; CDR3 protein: CASSESAGKNTEAFF; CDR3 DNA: TGCGCCAGCAGTGAGTCAGCCGGGAAGAACACTGAAGCTTTCTTT
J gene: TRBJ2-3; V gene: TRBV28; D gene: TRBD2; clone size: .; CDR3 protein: CASSSGPGASGGLTDTQYF; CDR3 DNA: TGTGCCAGCAGTTCAGGGCCCGGGGCTAGCGGGGGGTTAACAGATACGCAGTATTTT
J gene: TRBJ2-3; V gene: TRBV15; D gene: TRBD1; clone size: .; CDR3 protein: CATSRDLKGGPHQDTQYF; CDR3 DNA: TGTGCCACCAGCAGAGATTTGAAAGGGGGCCCTCACCAAGATACGCAGTATTTT
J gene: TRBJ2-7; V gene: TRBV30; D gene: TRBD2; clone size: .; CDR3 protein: CAWGEGTYFYEQYF; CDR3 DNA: TGTGCCTGGGGGGAGGGGACGTACTTCTACGAGCAGTACTTC
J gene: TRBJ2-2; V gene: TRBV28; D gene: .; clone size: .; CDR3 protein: CASSLSGELFF; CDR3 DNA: TGTGCCAGCAGCCTCTCCGGGGAGCTGTTTTTT
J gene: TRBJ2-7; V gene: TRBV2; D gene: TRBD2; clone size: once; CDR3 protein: CASTLREVRLSAEQYF; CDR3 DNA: TGTGCCAGCACCCTCCGGGAGGTTAGACTTTCCGCCGAGCAGTACTTC
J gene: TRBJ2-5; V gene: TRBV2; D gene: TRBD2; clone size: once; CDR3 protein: CASTQGGLVRGETQYF; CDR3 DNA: TGTGCCAGCACCCAAGGGGGACTAGTGAGGGGAGAGACCCAGTACTTC
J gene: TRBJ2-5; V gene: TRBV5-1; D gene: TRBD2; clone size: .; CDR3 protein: CASSLERGPSIETQYF; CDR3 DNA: TGCGCCAGCAGCTTGGAGCGGGGGCCCTCAATCGAGACCCAGTACTTC
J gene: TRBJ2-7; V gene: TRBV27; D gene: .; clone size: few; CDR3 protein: CASSSTPGLIFF; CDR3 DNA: TGTGCCAGCAGTTCGACTCCGGGACTCATTTTCTTC
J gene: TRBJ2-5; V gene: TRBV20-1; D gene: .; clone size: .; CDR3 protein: CSADRYQTQYF; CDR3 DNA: TGCAGTGCAGACAGGTACCAGACCCAGTACTTC
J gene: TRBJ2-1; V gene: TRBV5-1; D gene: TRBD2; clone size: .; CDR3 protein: CASSEGTSGNEQFF; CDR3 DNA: TGCGCCAGCAGCGAGGGGACTAGCGGGAATGAGCAGTTCTTC
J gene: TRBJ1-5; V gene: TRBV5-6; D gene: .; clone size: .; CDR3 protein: CASTLGIYSNQPQHF; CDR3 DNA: TGTGCCAGCACCCTCGGGATTTATAGCAATCAGCCCCAGCATTTT
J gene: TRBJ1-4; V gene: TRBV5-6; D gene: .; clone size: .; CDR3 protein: CASSGGTDNEKLFF; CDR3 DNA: TGTGCCAGCAGCGGCGGGACGGATAATGAAAAACTGTTTTTT
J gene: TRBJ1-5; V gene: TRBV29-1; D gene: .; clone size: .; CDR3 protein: CSVGGSTGQPQHF; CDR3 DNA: TGCAGCGTGGGAGGATCCACGGGTCAGCCCCAGCATTTT
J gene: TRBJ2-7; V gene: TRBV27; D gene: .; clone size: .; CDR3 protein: CASSLIGDQYEQYF; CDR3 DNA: TGTGCCAGCAGTTTAATCGGAGACCAATACGAGCAGTACTTC
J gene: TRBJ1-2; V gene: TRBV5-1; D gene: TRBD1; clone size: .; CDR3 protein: CASSFFGTGNGYTF; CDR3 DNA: TGCGCCAGCAGCTTTTTCGGGACAGGGAATGGCTACACCTTC
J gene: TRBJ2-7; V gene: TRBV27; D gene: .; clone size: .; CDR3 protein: CASGSSYEQYF; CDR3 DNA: TGTGCCAGCGGCAGCTCCTACGAGCAGTACTTC
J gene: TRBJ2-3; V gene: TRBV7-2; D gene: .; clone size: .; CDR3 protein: CASTRPAGNTDTQYF; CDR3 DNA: TGTGCCAGCACCCGCCCAGCGGGCAACACAGATACGCAGTATTTT
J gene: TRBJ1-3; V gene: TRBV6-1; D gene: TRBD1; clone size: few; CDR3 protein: CASRDRANTIYF; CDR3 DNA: TGTGCCAGCAGGGACAGGGCTAACACCATATATTTT
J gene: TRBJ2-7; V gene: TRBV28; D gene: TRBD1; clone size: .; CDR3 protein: CASSLGTGGDEQYF; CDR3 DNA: TGTGCCAGCAGTTTGGGGACAGGGGGCGACGAGCAGTACTTC
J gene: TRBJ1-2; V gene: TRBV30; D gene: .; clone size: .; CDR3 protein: CAWRPRVEYYGYTF; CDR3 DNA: TGTGCCTGGAGGCCCCGGGTCGAATACTATGGCTACACCTTC
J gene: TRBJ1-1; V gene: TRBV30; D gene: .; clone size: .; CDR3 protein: CAWSESGLMYTEAFF; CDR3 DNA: TGTGCCTGGAGTGAGTCAGGGCTCATGTACACTGAAGCTTTCTTT
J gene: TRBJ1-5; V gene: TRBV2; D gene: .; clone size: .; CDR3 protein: CASREFDNQPQHF; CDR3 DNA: TGTGCCAGCAGGGAGTTTGACAATCAGCCCCAGCATTTT